This TCR beta chain was identified during a study of patients and donors after allogeneic stem cell transplantation. Germline CDR1 DFQATT, CDR2 SNEGSKA (reference sequence). The CDR3 consists of 13 residues. V lost 6 bases and J lost 0, with 11 bases in between. This clonotype was counted only a few times. TCRdb processed the RT-PCR reads anew with MiXCR; each CDR3 protein has one entry. The profile shows hundreds of thousands of distinct CDR3 sequences, 16% of them singletons. The rearrangement links TRBV20-1 to TRBJ1-1; D possibly corresponds to TRBD1 (6 bases). The sequenced sample was blood, either unsorted or a sorted T cell fraction (not recorded which). The source is a human donor who was either an allogeneic HSCT recipient or a stem cell or donor lymphocyte infusion donor (not recorded which). It is not recorded whose cells these are; they may come from a transplant donor. The CDR3 nucleotides are TGCAGTGCAATACAGGGACTGAACACTGAAGCTTTCTTT. Protein: CSAIQGLNTEAFF.